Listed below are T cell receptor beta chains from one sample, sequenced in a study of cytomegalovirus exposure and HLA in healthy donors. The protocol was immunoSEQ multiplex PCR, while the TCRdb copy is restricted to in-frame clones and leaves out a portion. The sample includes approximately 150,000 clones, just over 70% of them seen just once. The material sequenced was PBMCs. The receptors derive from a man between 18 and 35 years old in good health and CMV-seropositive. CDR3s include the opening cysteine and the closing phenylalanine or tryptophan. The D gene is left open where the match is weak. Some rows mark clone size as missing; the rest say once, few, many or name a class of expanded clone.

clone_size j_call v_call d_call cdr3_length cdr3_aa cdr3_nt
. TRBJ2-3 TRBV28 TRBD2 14 CASNSGRATDTQYF TGTGCCAGCAATAGCGGGAGGGCCACAGATACGCAGTATTTT
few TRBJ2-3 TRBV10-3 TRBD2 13 CAISGLSGDTQYF TGTGCCATCAGTGGCCTTAGCGGGGATACGCAGTATTTT
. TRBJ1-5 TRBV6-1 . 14 CASMWGDSNQPQHF TGTGCCAGCATGTGGGGAGATAGCAATCAGCCCCAGCATTTT
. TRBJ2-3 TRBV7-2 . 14 CASSLTRRSDTQYF TGTGCCAGCAGCTTAACTAGACGCTCAGATACGCAGTATTTT
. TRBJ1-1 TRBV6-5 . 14 CASSLSLGNTEAFF TGTGCCAGCAGCCTGAGTCTTGGGAACACTGAAGCTTTCTTT
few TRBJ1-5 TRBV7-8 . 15 CASSLARISNQPQHF TGTGCCAGCAGCTTAGCGAGGATTAGCAATCAGCCCCAGCATTTT
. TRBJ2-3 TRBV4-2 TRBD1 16 CASSHLRDRVTDTQYF TGTGCCAGCAGCCACCTCCGGGACAGGGTTACAGATACGCAGTATTTT
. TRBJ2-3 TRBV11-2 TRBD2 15 CASSFSGGFTDTQYF TGTGCCAGCAGCTTTAGCGGGGGGTTCACAGATACGCAGTATTTT
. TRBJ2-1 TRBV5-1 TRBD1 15 CASSSAGTGVGEQFF TGCGCCAGCAGCTCGGCCGGGACAGGGGTAGGTGAGCAGTTCTTC
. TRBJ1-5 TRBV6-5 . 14 CASSPRGSNQPQHF TGTGCCAGCAGTCCACGGGGGAGCAATCAGCCCCAGCATTTT
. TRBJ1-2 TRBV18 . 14 CASSPGSVAYGYTF TGTGCCAGCTCACCGGGGAGCGTGGCCTATGGCTACACCTTC
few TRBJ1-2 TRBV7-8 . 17 CASRRGTRGTSNYGYTF TGTGCCAGCAGACGAGGGACAAGGGGGACGTCTAACTATGGCTACACCTTC
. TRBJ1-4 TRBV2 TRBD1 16 CASSEVAHRGREKLFF TGTGCCAGCAGTGAAGTAGCTCACAGGGGGCGAGAAAAACTGTTTTTT
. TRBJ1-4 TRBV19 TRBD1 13 CASTGQGFEKLFF TGTGCCAGTACGGGACAGGGGTTTGAAAAACTGTTTTTT
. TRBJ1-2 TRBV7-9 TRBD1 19 CASSSYSRDRGLPLYGYTF TGTGCCAGCAGCTCATATTCCCGGGACAGGGGCCTACCCCTCTATGGCTACACCTTC
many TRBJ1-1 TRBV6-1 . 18 CASSERNRQPVMNTEAFF TGTGCCAGCAGTGAAAGGAATCGACAGCCTGTTATGAACACTGAAGCTTTCTTT
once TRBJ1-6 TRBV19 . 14 CASTTPRGRSPLHF TGTGCCAGTACCACACCAAGGGGAAGGTCACCCCTCCACTTT
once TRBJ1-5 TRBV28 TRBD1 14 CASSLKGGYQPQHF TGTGCCAGCAGTTTGAAAGGGGGCTACCAGCCCCAGCATTTT
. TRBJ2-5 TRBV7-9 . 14 CASSPPDRQETQYF TGTGCCAGCAGCCCCCCGGACAGACAAGAGACCCAGTACTTC
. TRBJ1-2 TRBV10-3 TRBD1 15 CAISESTGGVSGYTF TGTGCCATCAGTGAGTCTACAGGGGGCGTTTCTGGCTACACCTTC
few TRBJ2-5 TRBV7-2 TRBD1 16 CASSSFIVTGLATQYF TGTGCCAGCAGCTCCTTTATTGTGACAGGGTTGGCGACCCAGTACTTC
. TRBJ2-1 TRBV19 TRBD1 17 CASSTGDRRTTYNEQFF TGTGCCAGTAGTACCGGGGACAGGCGGACTACCTACAATGAGCAGTTCTTC
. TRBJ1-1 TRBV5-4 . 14 CASSPLRAGTEAFF TGTGCCAGCAGCCCCCTCAGGGCGGGGACTGAAGCTTTCTTT
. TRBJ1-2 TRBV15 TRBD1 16 CATSRGQGKNVLGYTF TGTGCCACCAGCAGGGGACAGGGGAAAAACGTCCTTGGCTACACCTTC
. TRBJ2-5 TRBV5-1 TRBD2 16 CASSLSSGGTQETQYF TGCGCCAGCAGCTTAAGTAGCGGGGGGACCCAAGAGACCCAGTACTTC
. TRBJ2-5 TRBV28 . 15 CASSLARTHPWAQYF TGTGCCAGCAGTTTAGCTAGGACACATCCATGGGCCCAGTACTTC
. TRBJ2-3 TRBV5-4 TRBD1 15 CASSLQDRGSDTQYF TGTGCCAGCAGCTTGCAGGACAGGGGCTCAGATACGCAGTATTTT
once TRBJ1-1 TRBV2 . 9 CANHGGAFF TGTGCCAATCATGGGGGGGCTTTCTTT
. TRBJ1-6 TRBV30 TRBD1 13 CAWSVRGNSPLHF TGTGCCTGGAGTGTCAGGGGGAATTCACCCCTCCACTTT
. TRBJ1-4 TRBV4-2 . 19 CASSQDLVGGIGTNEKLFF TGTGCCAGCAGCCAAGATTTGGTCGGGGGGATTGGAACTAATGAAAAACTGTTTTTT
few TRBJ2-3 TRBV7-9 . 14 CASSQGLVEDTQYF TGTGCCAGCAGCCAGGGCCTCGTTGAAGATACGCAGTATTTT
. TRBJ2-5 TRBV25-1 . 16 CASSEFPREDEETQYF TGTGCCAGCAGTGAATTCCCAAGGGAGGACGAAGAGACCCAGTACTTC
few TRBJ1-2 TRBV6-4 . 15 CASSDSGGLNYGYTF TGTGCCAGCAGTGACTCGGGGGGGCTCAACTATGGCTACACCTTC
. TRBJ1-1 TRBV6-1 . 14 CASSTHNRNTEAFF TGTGCCAGCAGTACACATAACAGGAACACTGAAGCTTTCTTT
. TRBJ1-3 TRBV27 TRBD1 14 CASGKTGAYGTIYF TGTGCCAGCGGGAAAACAGGGGCTTATGGCACCATATATTTT
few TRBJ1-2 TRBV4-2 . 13 CASSPRGNYGYTF TGTGCCAGCAGCCCGAGGGGGAACTATGGCTACACCTTC
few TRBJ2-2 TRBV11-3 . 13 CASSLEAERELFF TGTGCCAGCAGCTTAGAGGCTGAAAGGGAGCTGTTTTTT
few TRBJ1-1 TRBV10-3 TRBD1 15 CAISPSRQGWTEAFF TGTGCCATCAGTCCGTCAAGACAGGGTTGGACTGAAGCTTTCTTT
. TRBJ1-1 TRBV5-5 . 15 CASSRPGAGGTEAFF TGTGCCAGCAGTCGGCCCGGGGCGGGAGGGACTGAAGCTTTCTTT
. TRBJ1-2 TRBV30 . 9 CASGRGYTF TGTGCCTCCGGGAGGGGCTACACCTTC
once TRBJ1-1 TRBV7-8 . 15 CASSPREPMNTEAFF TGTGCCAGCAGCCCAAGAGAGCCCATGAACACTGAAGCTTTCTTT
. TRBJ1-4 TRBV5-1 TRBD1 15 CASSFTGGALEKLFF TGCGCCAGCAGCTTCACAGGGGGCGCGTTGGAAAAACTGTTTTTT
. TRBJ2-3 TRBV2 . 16 CASLATQQGGSDTQYF TGTGCCAGCCTTGCTACTCAGCAGGGTGGTTCAGATACGCAGTATTTT
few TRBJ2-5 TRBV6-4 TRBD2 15 CASSDSAGGPETQYF TGTGCCAGCAGTGACTCAGCGGGGGGGCCAGAGACCCAGTACTTC
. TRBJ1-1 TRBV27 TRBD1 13 CASSPIGQGGAFF TGTGCCAGCAGTCCCATTGGACAGGGAGGAGCTTTCTTT
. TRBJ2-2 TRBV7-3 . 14 CASSLARGTGELFF TGTGCCAGCAGCTTAGCCAGGGGCACCGGGGAGCTGTTTTTT
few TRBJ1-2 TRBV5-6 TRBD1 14 CASSPGTESYGYTF TGTGCCAGCAGCCCGGGGACAGAGAGCTATGGCTACACCTTC
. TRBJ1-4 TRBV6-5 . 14 CASSLGNRREKLFF TGTGCCAGCAGTTTGGGCAACCGACGTGAAAAACTGTTTTTT
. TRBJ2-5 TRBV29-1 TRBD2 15 CSVSAAGGAQETQYF TGCAGCGTCTCCGCAGCCGGGGGGGCCCAAGAGACCCAGTACTTC
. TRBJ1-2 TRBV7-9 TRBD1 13 CASSQTGDYGYTF TGTGCCAGCAGCCAAACAGGGGACTATGGCTACACCTTC
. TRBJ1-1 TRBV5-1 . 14 CASSLDRVNTEAFF TGCGCCAGCAGCTTGGACAGGGTGAACACTGAAGCTTTCTTT